The 13 T cell receptor beta chains below all came from one sample that was sequenced in a study of T cell repertoires in cytomegalovirus infection. TCRdb redid the calling of the reads with MiXCR, one entry per CDR3 protein. This repertoire shows about 69,000 distinct CDR3 sequences, 25% to 30% found once; its top ten account for 59%. Their target antigens are unknown. The specimen comprised CD8+ T cells from cultured PBMCs, sampled from culture after CMV antigen stimulation. These receptors originate from a human donor in good health (CMV status not recorded). Some clones in this sample may be carry-over from other donors' samples.

This chain uses TRBV28 with TRBJ2-7, with D perhaps given as TRBD1 or TRBD2 (6 bases each). There are 15 residues in the CDR3. Germline lookup yields CDR1 MDHEN and CDR2 SYDVKM. V shed 10 bases and J shed 2 bases, with 21 bases lying between them. The chain's CDR3 is CATSLRTGAAYEQYF. The CDR3 DNA sequence: TGTGCCACCTCCCTACGTACGGGGGCGGCCTACGAGCAGTACTTC.

Points on this clonotype: A much more abundant neighbour one base away suggests this may be a read error. This chain connects TRBV29-1 to TRBJ1-1, with D possibly matching TRBD1 (5 bases). The V gene's germline CDR1 is SQVTM and CDR2 ANQGSEA. The CDR3 is made up of 13 amino acids. The CDR3 DNA reads TGCAGCGTTGACGGGGGTGTGGTCACTGAAGGTTTCTTT. Residues: CSVDGGVVTEGFF.

This clonotype turned up a few times. The chain has TRBV7-8 and TRBJ1-6; tentative D call: TRBD1 (5 bases). Looked up from germline, CDR1 is SGHVS and CDR2 is FQNEAQ. Trimming removed 5 bases at V and 9 bases at J, with 17 bases between. CDR3 length: 15 residues. This chain's CDR3 is CASSRRDEEGSPLHF. CDR3 DNA: TGTGCCAGCAGCCGCCGGGACGAAGAGGGTTCACCCCTCCACTTT.

The chain combines TRBV12-3 or TRBV12-4 with TRBJ1-1, with 7 nucleotides matching TRBD1. The CDR3 length is 14 residues. The J segment lost 1 base and the V segment lost 2 bases, leaving 1 base of the junction unmatched. CDR3 in amino acids: CASSLTGENTEAFF. The CDR3 DNA follows: TGTGCCAGCAGTTTAACAGGGGAGAACACTGAAGCTTTCTTT.

This clonotype came up many times. This chain uses TRBV4-2 with TRBJ2-1; no firm D call. With 0 bases removed from V and 7 bases from J, the gap between germline ends came to 7 bases. This CDR3 spans 13 amino acids. The germline V gene encodes CDR1 LGHNA and CDR2 YNFKEQ. The CDR3 region has the DNA TGTGCCAGCAGCCAAGATCTCAAGAATGAGCAGTTCTTC. It specifies CASSQDLKNEQFF.

The chain joins TRBV12-3 or TRBV12-4 to TRBJ2-7; 10 nucleotides agree with TRBD1. V lost 2 bases to trimming and J lost 4 bases; unmatched junction nucleotides: 8. This CDR3 is built from 16 residues. DNA for the CDR3: TGTGCCAGCAGTTTACAGAGTGTGGACAGGGGGTACGAGCAGTACTTC. It specifies CASSLQSVDRGYEQYF.

The chain employs TRBV6-2 or TRBV6-3 and TRBJ1-5; D is possibly TRBD1 (5 bases). CDR3 length equals 14 residues. CDR1 and CDR2 from the germline V gene are MNHEY and SVGEGT. V shed 2 bases and J shed 6 bases, with 11 bases lying between them. CDR3 residues: CASSYLGGVQPQHF. The CDR3 coding sequence is TGTGCCAGCAGTTACCTTGGGGGGGTTCAGCCCCAGCATTTT.

The rearrangement links TRBV11-2 to TRBJ2-7; TRBD1 matches 8 bases. V lost 5 bases and J lost 6; bases outside the gene matches: 9. Germline loops: CDR1 SGHAT, CDR2 FQNNGV. The CDR3 is made up of 14 amino acids. The chain's CDR3 is CASSRLRGRREQYF. Here the CDR3 DNA reads TGTGCCAGCAGCCGTCTCAGGGGGCGACGCGAGCAGTACTTC.

This clonotype was observed a handful of times. The chain links TRBV11-2 to TRBJ2-1; the match to TRBD2 covers 11 bases. The V gene's germline CDR1 is SGHAT and CDR2 FQNNGV. The CDR3 has 16 residues. After removal of 3 bases from V and 4 bases from J, the junction contained 5 bases not matched to a gene. The CDR3 protein is CASSFLAGGSYNEQFF. The CDR3 nucleotides read TGTGCCAGCAGCTTTTTAGCGGGAGGGTCTTACAATGAGCAGTTCTTC.

This clonotype came up a few times. This chain links TRBV20-1 with TRBJ1-1, with D possibly TRBD1 on 5 matching bases. Germline assignment: CDR1 DFQATT and CDR2 SNEGSKA (reference sequence). Trimming removed 5 bases from V and 1 base from J, with 14 bases in between. This CDR3 is built from 14 residues. CDR3 sequence (DNA): TGCAGTGCTCCCACGGGGGGACCGAACACTGAAGCTTTCTTT. This codes for CSAPTGGPNTEAFF.

A few counts support this clonotype. In DNA, the CDR3 is TGTGCCACCAGCGACAGGGCGGGGATCTCTGGAAACACCATATATTTT. Translating it yields CATSDRAGISGNTIYF. The rearrangement uses TRBV19 and TRBJ1-3; 7 bases match TRBD1. Looked up from germline, CDR1 is LNHDA and CDR2 is SQIVND (reference sequence). CDR3 length: 16 residues. Trimming took 10 bases from V and 0 from J; bases not matched to a gene: 12.

This chain connects TRBV7-2 to TRBJ1-5, with D uncertain. V shed 6 bases and J shed 1 base, with 10 bases lying between them. The CDR3 extends over 14 amino acids. Per the germline V gene, CDR1 is SGHTA and CDR2 is FQGNSA. For the CDR3, the DNA is TGTGCCAGCAGTTCGGACGTAAGCAATCAGCCCCAGCATTTT. Its translation is CASSSDVSNQPQHF.

This clonotype was observed at least ten times. The J gene is TRBJ1-1, the V gene TRBV5-6; a weak D match, TRBD1 (6 bases). The CDR3 loop spans 16 amino acids. Trimming stripped 1 base from V and 0 bases from J, with 13 bases between. Per germline, CDR1 SGHDT and CDR2 YYEEEE. Written as DNA, the CDR3 is TGTGCCAGCAGCTTGAGACAGGCCCACTTGAACACTGAAGCTTTCTTT. The encoded protein is CASSLRQAHLNTEAFF. The full variable domain, in which reference TRBV5-6 and TRBJ1-1 provide the parts outside the CDR3, is DAGVTQSPTHLIKTRGQQVTLRCSPKSGHDTVSWYQQALGQGPQFIFQYYEEEERQRGNFPDRFSGHQFPNYSSELNVNALLLGDSALYLCASSLRQAHLNTEAFFGQGTRLTVV.